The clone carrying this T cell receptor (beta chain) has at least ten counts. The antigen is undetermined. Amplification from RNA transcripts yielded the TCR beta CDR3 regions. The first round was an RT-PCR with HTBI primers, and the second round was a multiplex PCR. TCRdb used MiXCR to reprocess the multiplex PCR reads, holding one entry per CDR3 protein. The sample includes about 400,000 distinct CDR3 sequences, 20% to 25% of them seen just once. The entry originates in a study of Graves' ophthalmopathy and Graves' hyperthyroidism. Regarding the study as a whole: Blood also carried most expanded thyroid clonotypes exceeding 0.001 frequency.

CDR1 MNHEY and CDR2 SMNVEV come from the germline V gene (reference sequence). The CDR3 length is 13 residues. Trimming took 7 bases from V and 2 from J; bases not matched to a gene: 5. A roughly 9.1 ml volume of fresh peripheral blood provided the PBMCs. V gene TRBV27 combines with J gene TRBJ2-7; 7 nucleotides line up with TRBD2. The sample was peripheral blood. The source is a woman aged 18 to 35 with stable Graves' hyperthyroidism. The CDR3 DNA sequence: TGTGCCAGCAAGGCGGGAGCCCCCTACGAGCAGTACTTC. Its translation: CASKAGAPYEQYF.